Listed here are 17 T cell receptor beta chains from one sample, sequenced in a study of blood T cell repertoires in COVID-19. The data were produced by immunoSEQ multiplex PCR, yet TCRdb's version contains in-frame clones alone and is incomplete. The table records about 150,000 clones, more than 75% of them present only once. The material sequenced was PBMCs or T cells enriched from blood (not recorded which). All receptors derive from a woman aged 25-40 years with acute COVID-19.

V and J are TRBV27 and TRBJ2-7; TRBD2 agrees at 15 bases. The germline V gene has CDR1 MNHEY and CDR2 SMNVEV (reference sequence). This CDR3 is 16 amino acids long. The V gene end was trimmed by 1 base and the J gene end by 5 bases; junction bases not matched to a gene: 3. CDR3 DNA sequence: TGTGCCAGCAGTTTATTGGGACTAGCGGGAGGACACGAGCAGTACTTC. This gives the protein CASSLLGLAGGHEQYF.

The table lists this clone with a few counts. The chain uses TRBV3-1 (or the pseudogene TRBV3-2) and TRBJ2-7, with 11 bases aligning to TRBD1. The CDR3 is 16 residues long. Losses at the gene ends were 5 bases for V and 2 bases for J; bases not matched to a gene: 8. Germline V lookup: CDR1 LGHDT, CDR2 YNNKEL (reference sequence). The CDR3 is CASSGGQGGLAYEQYF. The CDR3 nucleotides read TGTGCCAGCAGCGGGGGACAGGGGGGCTTGGCCTACGAGCAGTACTTC.

The V call is TRBV6-5, the J call TRBJ2-5; 9 bases fit TRBD1. Germline-derived CDR1 and CDR2 are MNHEY and SVGAGI. The trim removed 7 bases at V and 4 bases at J, leaving 7 bases unmatched. The CDR3 contains 14 residues. CDR3 loop: CASISDRGSETQYF. CDR3 DNA: TGTGCCAGCATTTCGGACAGGGGATCAGAGACCCAGTACTTC.

This clone occurred once. The genes are TRBV20-1 and TRBJ1-1; D possibly corresponds to TRBD1 (6 bases). Trimming took off 5 bases at V and 5 bases at J, with 9 bases between the two ends. Germline CDR1 reads DFQATT; CDR2 reads SNEGSKA (reference sequence). The CDR3 extends over 11 amino acids. CDR3 in amino acids: CSAPDRTEAFF. DNA of the CDR3: TGCAGTGCTCCGGACAGAACTGAAGCTTTCTTT.

The gene calls are TRBV4-1 and TRBJ2-1; 7 bases map to TRBD1. CDR3 size: 14 residues. The J segment lost 8 bases and the V segment lost 5 bases, leaving 9 bases of the junction unmatched. Per the germline V gene, CDR1 is MGHRA and CDR2 is YSYEKL. The CDR3 nucleotides read TGCGCCAGCAGCAGGACAGGACTGACGGATGAGCAGTTCTTC. Its protein is CASSRTGLTDEQFF.

This clone occurred once. The chain recombines TRBV27 with TRBJ1-1; D remains ambiguous. This CDR3 region has 14 residues. CDR1 is MNHEY, CDR2 SMNVEV, per germline (reference sequence). V lost 3 bases, J lost 2 bases, and 10 bases lay in between. The CDR3 DNA sequence: TGTGCCAGCAGTTTTCTGGAGGGAAACACTGAAGCTTTCTTT. Translating it yields CASSFLEGNTEAFF.

This chain connects TRBV5-4 to TRBJ1-2, with 9 bases aligning to TRBD1. Looked up from germline, CDR1 is SGHNT and CDR2 is YYREEE (reference sequence). Germline trimming cut 2 bases from V and 1 base from J; bases unmatched to any gene: 3. The CDR3 length is 15 residues. The CDR3 bases are TGTGCCAGCAGCTTCCCGGGACAGGGTAACTATGGCTACACCTTC. Its protein product is CASSFPGQGNYGYTF.

Here the CDR3 reads CASSKSTPHARELSGGQYF. CDR3 sequence (DNA): TGTGCCAGCAGCAAATCAACCCCCCACGCGCGGGAGCTTTCAGGCGGGCAGTACTTC. This chain joins TRBV21-1 and TRBJ2-7; no check of the table's D call, TRBD2, against the DNA was made. TRBV21-1 represents a pseudogene. The CDR3 contains 19 residues.

J is TRBJ1-2 and V is TRBV4-3; 10 bases line up with TRBD1. The ends lost 4 bases at V and 2 bases at J; junction bases unmatched: 7. Germline-derived CDR1 and CDR2 are LGHNA and YSLEER. This CDR3 region has 16 residues. The CDR3: CASSRLRDRGNYGYTF. The CDR3 nucleotides are TGCGCCAGCAGCCGACTCCGGGACAGGGGCAACTATGGCTACACCTTC.

This chain connects TRBV28 to TRBJ2-2; weak D call: TRBD1 (5 bases). The CDR3 sequence is 16 residues long. V was shortened by 6 bases and J by 1 base, with 15 bases between the two germline ends. Germline CDR1 and CDR2: MDHEN and SYDVKM. The DNA for the CDR3 is TGTGCCAGCAGCCCAACAGGCCTGCAGAACACCGGGGAGCTGTTTTTT. Translating gives CASSPTGLQNTGELFF.

V is TRBV27 and J is TRBJ2-1, with D hard to call. V lost 3 bases, J lost 0 bases, and 6 bases lay in between. The CDR3 contains 14 residues. Germline V CDR1 and CDR2: MNHEY, SMNVEV (reference sequence). CDR3 nucleotides: TGTGCCAGCAGTTTTTTAAACTCCTACAATGAGCAGTTCTTC. It specifies CASSFLNSYNEQFF.

The V gene is TRBV6-5, the J gene TRBJ2-5; weak D call: TRBD1 (6 bases). The CDR3 spans 13 residues. CDR1 is MNHEY and CDR2 is SVGAGI in the germline V gene. V shed 5 bases and J shed 5 bases, with 12 bases lying between them. As DNA, the CDR3 is TGTGCCAGCAGTAACAGGGCCCAGGAGACCCAGTACTTC. Translation: CASSNRAQETQYF.

The V and J genes are TRBV7-8 and TRBJ2-3, with 7 bases identical to TRBD1. This CDR3 has 20 residues. The germline V gene has CDR1 SGHVS and CDR2 FQNEAQ. V trimming: 5 bases; J trimming: 2 bases; junction bases outside the gene matches: 22. The CDR3 bases are TGTGCCAGCAGCCGAATCGAGTCCAGACAGGGAAGGTATACCACAGATACGCAGTATTTT. Amino acids: CASSRIESRQGRYTTDTQYF.

This clone was picked up a small number of times. The J gene is TRBJ2-3, the V gene TRBV29-1; 11 bases match TRBD2. V gave up 7 bases and J gave up 0 bases; unmatched junction bases: 6. The CDR3 is 15 residues long. Per the germline V gene, CDR1 is SQVTM and CDR2 is ANQGSEA. This CDR3 is CSAGTSGASTDTQYF. In nucleotides, the CDR3 is TGCAGCGCTGGGACTAGCGGCGCTAGCACAGATACGCAGTATTTT.

V usage is TRBV10-3 and J usage is TRBJ2-1; TRBD1 is a possible D gene (6 bases). Germline V gives CDR1 ENHRY, CDR2 SYGVKD. Trimming removed 4 bases from V and 5 bases from J, with 9 bases in between. This CDR3 has 13 amino acids. The chain's CDR3 is CAISVGQNNEQFF. The DNA for the CDR3 is TGTGCCATCAGTGTTGGACAGAACAATGAGCAGTTCTTC.

The chain uses TRBV6-5 and TRBJ2-3; maybe TRBD2 (6 bases). The CDR3 is 16 residues long. Germline loops: CDR1 MNHEY, CDR2 SVGAGI. V lost 2 bases and J lost 4, with 16 bases in between. This chain's CDR3 is CASSYRRTSTPDTQYF. The CDR3 DNA follows: TGTGCCAGCAGTTACCGGCGCACTAGCACCCCAGATACGCAGTATTTT.

The rearrangement links TRBV6-2 or TRBV6-3 to TRBJ2-1, with 7 nucleotides matching TRBD1. Germline-derived CDR1 and CDR2 are MNHEY and SVGEGT. The J segment lost 1 base and the V segment lost 4 bases, leaving 13 bases of the junction unmatched. This CDR3 spans 18 amino acids. The CDR3, as DNA: TGTGCCAGCAGTTGGGGCCCAAGGGGACAGCTTTCCTACAATGAGCAGTTCTTC. Amino acid sequence: CASSWGPRGQLSYNEQFF.